This T cell receptor beta chain was recorded in a study of vaccination and CD4 T cells after COVID-19. The Oncomine TCR Beta short-read assay sequenced DNA from cultured CD4+ T cells. TCRdb recomputed calls from the PCR reads with MiXCR, one row per CDR3 protein. Of about 28,000 distinct CDR3 sequences listed, roughly 57% are singletons. The sample's treatment: 10-day PBMC culture with coronavirus spike peptide pools or control peptides (ViraFEST assay). Once peptide pools had expanded antigen-specific T cells, ViraFEST sequenced TCRs. Negative selection recovered the CD4+ T cells once they had spent nine to eleven days in culture. About this clonotype itself: Its specificity is unknown.

Losses at the gene ends were 4 bases for V and 6 bases for J; bases not matched to a gene: 12. The CDR3 runs 17 residues. Per the germline V gene, CDR1 is LGHNT and CDR2 is FRNRAP. This chain links TRBV12-5 with TRBJ2-2; the match to TRBD1 covers 9 bases. Material: CD4+ T cells from blood, cultured in vitro, obtained after SARS-CoV-2 vaccination. The receptor was isolated from a human donor who received a COVID-19 vaccine. In nucleotides, the CDR3 is TGTGCTAGTGGTTCGAACCTGGGACAGGGACTACCCGGGGAGCTGTTTTTT. This gives the protein CASGSNLGQGLPGELFF.